One sample yielded the 15 T cell receptor beta chains listed below, sequenced in a study of T cell responses to AZD1222 COVID-19 vaccine. Here immunoSEQ multiplex PCR was the method, and the copy in TCRdb shows in-frame clones only, minus some. The sample yields roughly 270,000 clones, about 94% seen once. This material consisted of peripheral blood, taken 28 days after the second AZD1222 dose. The receptor set was obtained from an adult who received the AZD1222 COVID-19 vaccine.

The chain combines TRBV3-1 (or the pseudogene TRBV3-2) with TRBJ2-7; perhaps TRBD2 as D (5 bases). The CDR3 consists of 13 residues. From germline, CDR1 is LGHDT and CDR2 YNNKEL (reference sequence). The ends were cut back, 5 bases at V and 2 bases at J, with 10 bases in the middle. This CDR3 reads CASSVGSTYEQYF. The CDR3 coding sequence is TGTGCCAGCAGCGTTGGGAGTACCTACGAGCAGTACTTC.

This sequence joins TRBV19 and TRBJ1-3; a possible D gene is TRBD1 (5 bases). V was shortened by 3 bases and J by 0 bases, with 18 bases between the two germline ends. The CDR3 runs 18 residues. Looked up from germline, CDR1 is LNHDA and CDR2 is SQIVND (reference sequence). The CDR3 nucleotides are TGTGCCAGTAGTATCGTTTTACGGGGGAGGCTCTCTGGAAACACCATATATTTT. Amino acids: CASSIVLRGRLSGNTIYF.

This chain links TRBV27 with TRBJ2-7; D gene unclear. This CDR3 contains 13 residues. Trimming took off 4 bases at V and 6 bases at J, with 13 bases between the two ends. Germline V gives CDR1 MNHEY, CDR2 SMNVEV (reference sequence). CDR3 sequence: CASSSGGSSEQYF. Here the CDR3 DNA reads TGTGCCAGCAGTTCCGGCGGTAGCTCCGAGCAGTACTTC.

The V call is TRBV24-1, the J call TRBJ1-2; TRBD1 aligns across 8 bases. Germline V gene data show CDR1 as KGHDR and CDR2 as SFDVKD. The CDR3 runs to 14 residues. Trimming at V came to 4 bases and at J to 8 bases, leaving 8 bases not matched to a gene. The CDR3 DNA is TGTGCCACCAGTGACCGGACAGGGACTGGAGGCTACACCTTC. This encodes CATSDRTGTGGYTF.

This clone showed up just once. V and J are TRBV27 and TRBJ2-3; perhaps TRBD1 as D (6 bases). Germline assignment: CDR1 MNHEY and CDR2 SMNVEV (reference sequence). Trimming took 6 bases from V and 0 from J, leaving 10 bases between them. The CDR3 is 14 residues long. CDR3 sequence: CASRQGLSTDTQYF. For the CDR3, the DNA is TGTGCCAGCAGACAGGGCCTTAGCACAGATACGCAGTATTTT.

The chain's CDR3 is CASSQRDSAYEQYF. CDR3 in DNA: TGTGCCAGCAGCCAACGGGACAGTGCCTACGAGCAGTACTTC. V usage is TRBV7-9 and J usage is TRBJ2-7; 7 bases fit TRBD1. The J segment lost 2 bases and the V segment lost 5 bases, leaving 6 bases of the junction unmatched. Per germline, CDR1 SEHNR and CDR2 FQNEAQ (reference sequence). The CDR3 runs to 14 residues.

The chain couples TRBV5-5 to TRBJ1-1, with D uncertain. The germline CDR1 and CDR2 sequences are SGHKS and YYEKEE (reference sequence). Trimming left V 5 bases short and J 0 bases short, with 17 bases between. This CDR3 is 16 amino acids long. The CDR3 spells CASSSSVSLLNTEAFF. The CDR3 DNA follows: TGTGCCAGCAGTAGCTCAGTATCCCTGTTGAACACTGAAGCTTTCTTT.

The V gene is TRBV6-1, the J gene TRBJ2-5; no clear D. The CDR3 has 14 residues. Germline CDR1 reads MNHNS; CDR2 reads SASEGT. V was pared by 2 bases and J by 5 bases, with 12 bases between. The CDR3 loop reads CASSELGRRETQYF. CDR3 coding DNA: TGTGCCAGCAGTGAATTAGGACGGCGGGAGACCCAGTACTTC.

Note on this clone: Sequence at one end of the junction differs from germline and may be a read error. This chain uses TRBV6-5 with TRBJ2-7; no reliable D call. The CDR3 runs 14 residues. The germline gives CDR1 MNHEY, CDR2 SVGAGI. For the CDR3, the DNA is TGTGCCAGCAGTTTAGGGCAGTCCTCCCACGAGCAGTACTTC. Amino acid sequence: CASSLGQSSHEQYF.

This clone was counted a few times. This chain joins TRBV20-1 and TRBJ1-2; D perhaps matches TRBD1 (6 bases). Germline V CDR1 and CDR2: DFQATT, SNEGSKA (reference sequence). This CDR3 spans 11 amino acids. This chain's CDR3 is CIHSRGRGYTF. The CDR3 nucleotides are TGCATCCATTCGAGGGGGAGAGGCTACACCTTC.

As for this clone: Within the sample, other DNA sequences also encode this same CDR3. CDR3: CASSQAYGYTF. Here the CDR3 DNA reads TGTGCCAGCAGCCAAGCATATGGCTACACCTTC. The J gene is TRBJ1-2, the V gene TRBV3-1 (or the pseudogene TRBV3-2); D gene ambiguous. CDR1 LGHDT and CDR2 YNNKEL come from the germline V gene (reference sequence). The CDR3 has 11 residues. V was trimmed by 1 base and J by 5 bases, leaving 2 bases between them.

The CDR3 DNA is TGTGCCAGCAGCCACGACAGGGCACCTTCCTACGAGCAGTACTTC. Translated, it gives CASSHDRAPSYEQYF. The chain is built from TRBV7-4 and TRBJ2-7; 7 bases are shared with TRBD1. Germline V lookup: CDR1 SGHVT, CDR2 SQSDAQ. J gave up 1 base and V 5 bases, and 8 bases lay outside the gene matches. This CDR3 is built from 15 residues.

V usage is TRBV2 and J usage is TRBJ2-7, with no clear D. Looked up from germline, CDR1 is SNHLY and CDR2 is FYNNEI. With 6 bases removed from V and 3 bases from J, the gap between germline ends came to 12 bases. The CDR3 covers 13 residues. CDR3 nucleotide sequence: TGTGCCAGCAGCGTTACAATTAACTACGAGCAGTACTTC. Protein: CASSVTINYEQYF.

The chain carries TRBV7-2 and TRBJ2-1; D is uncertain. V lost 2 bases to trimming and J lost 0 bases, with 5 bases between them. Germline V gene sequence: CDR1 SGHTA, CDR2 FQGNSA. CDR3 length: 14 residues. The CDR3 DNA reads as TGTGCCAGCAGCTTAAAGAGCTCCTACAATGAGCAGTTCTTC. Translating it yields CASSLKSSYNEQFF.

The chain employs TRBV5-5 and TRBJ2-2, with 11 bases aligning to TRBD2. CDR3 size: 15 residues. V shed 0 bases and J 5 bases; nucleotides not matched to a gene: 0. Germline CDR1 SGHKS, CDR2 YYEKEE (reference sequence). CDR3 nucleotide sequence: TGTGCCAGCAGCTTGGGACTAGCGGGGACCGGGGAGCTGTTTTTT. Encoded protein: CASSLGLAGTGELFF.